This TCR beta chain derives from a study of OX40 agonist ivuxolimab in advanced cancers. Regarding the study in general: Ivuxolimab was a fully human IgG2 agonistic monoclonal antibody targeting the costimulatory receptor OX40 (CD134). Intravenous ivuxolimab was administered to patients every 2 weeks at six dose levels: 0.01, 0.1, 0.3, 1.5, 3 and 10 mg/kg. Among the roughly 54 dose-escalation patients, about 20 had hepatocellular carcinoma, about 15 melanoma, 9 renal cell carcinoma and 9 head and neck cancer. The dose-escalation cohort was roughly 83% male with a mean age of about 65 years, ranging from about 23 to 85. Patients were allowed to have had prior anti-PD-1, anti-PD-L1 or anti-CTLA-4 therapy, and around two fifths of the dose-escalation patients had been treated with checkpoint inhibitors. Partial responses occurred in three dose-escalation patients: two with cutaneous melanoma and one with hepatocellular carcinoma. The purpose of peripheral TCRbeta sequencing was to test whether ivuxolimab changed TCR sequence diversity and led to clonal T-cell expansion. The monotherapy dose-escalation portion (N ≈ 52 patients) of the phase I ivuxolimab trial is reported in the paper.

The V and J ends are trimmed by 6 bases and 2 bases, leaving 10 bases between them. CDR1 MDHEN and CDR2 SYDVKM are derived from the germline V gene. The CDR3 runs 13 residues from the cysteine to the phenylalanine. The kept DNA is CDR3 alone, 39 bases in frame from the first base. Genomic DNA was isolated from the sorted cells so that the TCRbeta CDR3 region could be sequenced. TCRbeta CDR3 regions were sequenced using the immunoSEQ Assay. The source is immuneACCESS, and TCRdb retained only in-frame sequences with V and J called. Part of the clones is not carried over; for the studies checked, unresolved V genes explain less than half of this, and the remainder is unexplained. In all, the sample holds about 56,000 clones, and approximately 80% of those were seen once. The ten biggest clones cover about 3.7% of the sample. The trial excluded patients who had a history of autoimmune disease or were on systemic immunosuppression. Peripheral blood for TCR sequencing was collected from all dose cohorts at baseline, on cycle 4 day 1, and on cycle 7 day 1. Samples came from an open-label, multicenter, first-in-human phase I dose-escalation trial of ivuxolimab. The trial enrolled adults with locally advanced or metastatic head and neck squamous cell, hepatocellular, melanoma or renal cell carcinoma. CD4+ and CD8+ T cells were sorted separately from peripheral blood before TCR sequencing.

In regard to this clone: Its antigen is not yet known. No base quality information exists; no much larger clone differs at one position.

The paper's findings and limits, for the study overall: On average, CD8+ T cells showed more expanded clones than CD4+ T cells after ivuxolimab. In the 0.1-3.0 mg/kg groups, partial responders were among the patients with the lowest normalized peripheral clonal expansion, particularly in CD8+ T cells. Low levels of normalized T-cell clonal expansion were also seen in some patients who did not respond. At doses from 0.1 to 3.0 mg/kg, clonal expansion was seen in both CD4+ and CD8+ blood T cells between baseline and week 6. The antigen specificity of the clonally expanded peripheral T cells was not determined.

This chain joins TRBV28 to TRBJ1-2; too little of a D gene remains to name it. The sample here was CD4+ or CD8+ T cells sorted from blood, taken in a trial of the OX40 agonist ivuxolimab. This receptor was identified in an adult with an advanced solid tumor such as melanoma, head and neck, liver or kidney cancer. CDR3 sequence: CASSLRANYGYTF. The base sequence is TGTGCCAGCAGCCTGAGAGCGAACTATGGCTACACCTTC.